This TCR beta chain was sequenced for a study of cytomegalovirus exposure and HLA in healthy donors. Both 60 Vbeta primers and 13 Jbeta primers went into the PCR. Measured with immunoSEQ multiplex PCR; TCRdb has only the in-frame clones, and not every one. Among approximately 83,000 clones listed, around 84% were seen once. On this clone itself: The antigen is undetermined.

Study-wide results and caveats: TCR beta sequences reportedly predicted the HLA-A and HLA-B alleles of most subjects accurately. V- and J-gene trimming in TCR beta was tied to a missense DCLRE1C variant by an analysis performed later. The investigators catalogued 150 or so TCR beta chains as cytomegalovirus-associated. Some V segments, TRBV6-2 and TRBV6-3 among them, were indistinguishable and were therefore excluded.

The germline CDR1 and CDR2 sequences are SGHAT and FQNNGV. This CDR3 comprises 13 residues. Deletions cut 5 bases from V and 4 bases from J, with 8 bases between. Sequencing was done on a sample of PBMCs. J is TRBJ2-2 and V is TRBV11-2; D is unclear. This TCR came from a man younger than 35 in good health and CMV-seronegative. In nucleotides, the CDR3 is TGTGCCAGCAGCCGCCCGGGCACCGGGGAGCTGTTTTTT. It translates to CASSRPGTGELFF.